Listed here are 5 T cell receptor beta chains from one sample, sequenced in a study of T cell repertoires in cytomegalovirus infection. TCRdb recomputed calls from the reads with MiXCR, one row per CDR3 protein. The sample holds about 310,000 distinct CDR3 sequences, about a sixth seen once. The specimen sequenced was PBMCs. These receptors were collected from a human donor in good health (CMV status not recorded). Some clones in this sample may be carry-over from other donors' samples.

This chain links TRBV28 with TRBJ2-1; the D is unclear. CDR1 is MDHEN, CDR2 SYDVKM, per germline. V was trimmed by 1 base and J by 2 bases, leaving 6 bases between them. The CDR3 extends over 14 amino acids. This CDR3 is CASSLSRAYNEQFF. CDR3 in DNA: TGTGCCAGCAGTTTATCACGGGCCTACAATGAGCAGTTCTTC.

There are many counts of this clonotype. The CDR3, as DNA: TGTGCCAGCAGCCTGGGACAGACTATGGCACCCCTCCACTTT. Amino acids: CASSLGQTMAPLHF. This chain connects TRBV7-2 to TRBJ1-6, with 7 nucleotides matching TRBD1. The ends lost 5 bases at V and 11 bases at J; junction bases unmatched: 9. In germline, CDR1 is SGHTA, CDR2 FQGNSA. The CDR3 loop spans 14 amino acids.

The chain recombines TRBV6-4 with TRBJ1-1; D call uncertain. Trimming pared 4 bases from V and 0 bases from J, leaving 6 bases between. CDR1 and CDR2 (germline): MRHNA, SNTAGT. The CDR3 contains 13 residues. CDR3 sequence: CASSAQLNTEAFF. CDR3 bases: TGTGCCAGCAGTGCCCAGCTGAACACTGAAGCTTTCTTT.

This clonotype was found many times. This chain joins TRBV7-2 and TRBJ1-5; D is unclear. Germline values: CDR1 SGHTA, CDR2 FQGNSA. This CDR3 is 14 amino acids long. With 6 bases removed from V and 7 bases from J, the gap between germline ends came to 16 bases. CDR3 amino acids: CASSPRQVSQPQHF. The CDR3 DNA reads as TGTGCCAGCAGTCCACGGCAGGTCTCCCAGCCCCAGCATTTT.

This clonotype has a count of ten or more. CDR3 sequence reads: CASSSQGDDTEAFF. In DNA form, the CDR3 reads TGTGCCAGCAGCTCTCAGGGGGATGACACTGAAGCTTTCTTT. V usage is TRBV7-9 and J usage is TRBJ1-1; 7 bases match TRBD1. The germline V gene encodes CDR1 SEHNR and CDR2 FQNEAQ (reference sequence). This CDR3 has 14 amino acids. V lost 4 bases and J lost 3; bases outside the gene matches: 5.